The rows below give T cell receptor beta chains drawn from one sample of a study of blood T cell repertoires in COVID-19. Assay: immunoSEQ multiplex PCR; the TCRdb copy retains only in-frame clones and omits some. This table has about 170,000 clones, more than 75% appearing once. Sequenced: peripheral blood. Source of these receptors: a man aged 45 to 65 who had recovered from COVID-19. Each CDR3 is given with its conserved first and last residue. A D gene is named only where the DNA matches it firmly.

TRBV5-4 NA CASSLGSGKDNEQFF
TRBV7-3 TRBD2 CASSPSGGSYNEQFF
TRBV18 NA CASSPPGLKAETQYF
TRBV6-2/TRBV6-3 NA CASSSLTGSYGYTF
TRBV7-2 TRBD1 CASSKDRGTYNEQFF
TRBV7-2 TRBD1 CASSLRTGANEKLFF
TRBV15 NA CATSTGYEQYF
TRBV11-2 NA CASSLVGSVQETQYF
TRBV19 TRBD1 CASSIPGGTYEQYF
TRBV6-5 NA CASRIRGPGPSGYTF
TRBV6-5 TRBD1 CASTIPGQGKTQYF
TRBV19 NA CASTLIHDKRYEQYF
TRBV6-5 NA CASSYSRVDTQYF
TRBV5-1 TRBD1 CASSNWDRSTGELFF
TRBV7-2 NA CASSPQGLNTEAFF
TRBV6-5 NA CASSPLRGSPLHF
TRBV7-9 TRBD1 CASSLSQGGQPQHF
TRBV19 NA CASSIHVASVGGELFF
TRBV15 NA CATSAREGALKTQYF
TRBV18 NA CASSRRDTGELFF
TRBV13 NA CASSLGTDREKLFF
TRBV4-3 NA CASRRQTNTGELFF
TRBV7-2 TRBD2 CASSLALAGNTGELFF
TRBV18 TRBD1 CASSPPGQSMNTEAFF
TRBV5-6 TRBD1 CASSPVGTGHRSTEAFF
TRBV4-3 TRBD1 CASSQDLPGGGTFYEQYF
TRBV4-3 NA CASSQETGSNYGYTF
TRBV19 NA CASSRDWSSYEQYF
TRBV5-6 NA CASSFRGAGLNIQYF
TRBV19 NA CASSKGGYQETQYF
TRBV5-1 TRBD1 CASSFDRGREDTEAFF
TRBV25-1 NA CASSGETAALSTEAFF
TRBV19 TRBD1 CASSITGGYGYTF
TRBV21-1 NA CASMGGEQFF
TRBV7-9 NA CASSTGTYSYNEQFF
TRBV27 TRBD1 CASSLAISGTGGNGYTF
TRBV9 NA CASSGGSEFSYNEQFF
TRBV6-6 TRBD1 CASSHGQGKTGELFF
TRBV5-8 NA CASSHFGQGNTIYF
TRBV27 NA CASSTNSNQPQHF
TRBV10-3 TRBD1 CAARPGQGSGNTIYF
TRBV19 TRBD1 CASSTRTGINTGELFF